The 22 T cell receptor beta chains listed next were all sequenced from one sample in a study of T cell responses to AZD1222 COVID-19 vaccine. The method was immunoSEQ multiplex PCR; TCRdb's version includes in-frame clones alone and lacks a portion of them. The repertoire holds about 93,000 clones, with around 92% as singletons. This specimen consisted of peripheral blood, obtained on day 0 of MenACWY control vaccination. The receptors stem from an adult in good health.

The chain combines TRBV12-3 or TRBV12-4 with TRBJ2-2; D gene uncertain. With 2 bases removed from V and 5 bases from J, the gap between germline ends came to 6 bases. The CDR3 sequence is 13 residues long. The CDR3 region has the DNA TGTGCCAGCAGTTTAAGAAGTACCGGGGAGCTGTTTTTT. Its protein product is CASSLRSTGELFF.

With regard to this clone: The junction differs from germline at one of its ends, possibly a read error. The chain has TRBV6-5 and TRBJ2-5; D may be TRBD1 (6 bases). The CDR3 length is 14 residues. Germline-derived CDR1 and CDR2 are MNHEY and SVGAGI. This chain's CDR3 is CASTYRESGETQYF. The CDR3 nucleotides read TGTGCCAGCACTTACAGGGAGTCGGGGGAGACCCAGTACTTC.

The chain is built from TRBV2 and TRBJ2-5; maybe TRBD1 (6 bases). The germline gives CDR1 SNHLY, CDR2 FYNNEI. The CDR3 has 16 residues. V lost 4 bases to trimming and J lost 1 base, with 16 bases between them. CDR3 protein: CASSVPGHRAQETQYF. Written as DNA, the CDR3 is TGTGCCAGCAGTGTCCCAGGACACAGGGCCCAAGAGACCCAGTACTTC.

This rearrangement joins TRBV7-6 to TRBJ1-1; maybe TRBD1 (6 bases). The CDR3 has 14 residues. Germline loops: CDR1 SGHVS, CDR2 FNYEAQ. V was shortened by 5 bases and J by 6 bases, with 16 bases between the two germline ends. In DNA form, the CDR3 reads TGTGCCAGCAGCCAGAATCATCAGGGGTCTGAAGCTTTCTTT. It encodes CASSQNHQGSEAFF. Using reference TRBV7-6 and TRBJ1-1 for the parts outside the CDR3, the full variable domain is GAGVSQSPRYKVTKRGQDVALRCDPISGHVSLYWYRQALGQGPEFLTYFNYEAQQDKSGLPNDRFSAERPEGSISTLTIQRTEQRDSAMYRCASSQNHQGSEAFFGQGTRLTVV.

The CDR3 is CATSDSKTGNSNQPQHF. The CDR3 nucleotides are TGTGCCACCAGTGATTCTAAGACAGGAAATAGCAATCAGCCCCAGCATTTT. J is TRBJ1-5 and V is TRBV24-1, with D possibly being TRBD1 (6 bases). The CDR3 consists of 17 residues. V dropped 2 bases and J dropped 0 bases, with 13 bases sitting between them. Looked up from germline, CDR1 is KGHDR and CDR2 is SFDVKD.

The CDR3 DNA reads TGTGCCAGCAGTTCCCTGCCTGTAGGAGCTTTCTTT. Amino acid sequence: CASSSLPVGAFF. The chain couples TRBV6-5 to TRBJ1-1; D gene ambiguous. The germline V gene has CDR1 MNHEY and CDR2 SVGAGI. V was pared by 4 bases and J by 10 bases, with 13 bases between. The CDR3 loop spans 12 amino acids.

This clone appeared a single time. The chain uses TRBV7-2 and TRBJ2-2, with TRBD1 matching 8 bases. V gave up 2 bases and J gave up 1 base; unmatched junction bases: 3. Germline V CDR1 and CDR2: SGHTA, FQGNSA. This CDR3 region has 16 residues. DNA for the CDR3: TGTGCCAGCAGCTTACAGGGGGCGAAGAACACCGGGGAGCTGTTTTTT. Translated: CASSLQGAKNTGELFF.

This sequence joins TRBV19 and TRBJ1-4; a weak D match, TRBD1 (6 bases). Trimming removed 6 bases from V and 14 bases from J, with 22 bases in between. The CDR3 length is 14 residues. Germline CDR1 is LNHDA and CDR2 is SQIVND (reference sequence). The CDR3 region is CASRFLGGEGILFF. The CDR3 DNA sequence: TGTGCCAGTAGGTTCCTTGGGGGCGAAGGAATTCTGTTTTTT.

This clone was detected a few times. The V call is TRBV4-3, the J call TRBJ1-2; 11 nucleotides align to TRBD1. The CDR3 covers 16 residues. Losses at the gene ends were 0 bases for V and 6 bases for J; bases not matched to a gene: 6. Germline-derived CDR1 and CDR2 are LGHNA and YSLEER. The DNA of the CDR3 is TGCGCCAGCAGCCAAGATTTGAGGACAGGGGGCGATGGCTACACCTTC. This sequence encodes CASSQDLRTGGDGYTF.

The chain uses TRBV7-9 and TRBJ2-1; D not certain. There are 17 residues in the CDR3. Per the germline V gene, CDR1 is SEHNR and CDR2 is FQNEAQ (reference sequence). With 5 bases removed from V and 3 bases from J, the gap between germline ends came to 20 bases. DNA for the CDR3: TGTGCCAGCAGCCCACGAGTGGGGTCGATCGTCTACAATGAGCAGTTCTTC. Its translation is CASSPRVGSIVYNEQFF.

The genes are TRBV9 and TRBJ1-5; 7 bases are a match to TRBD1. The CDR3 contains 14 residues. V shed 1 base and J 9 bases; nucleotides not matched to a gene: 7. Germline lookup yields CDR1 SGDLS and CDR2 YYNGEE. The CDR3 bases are TGTGCCAGCAGCGTATGGGACAGTTCTGGGCCCCAGCATTTT. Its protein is CASSVWDSSGPQHF.

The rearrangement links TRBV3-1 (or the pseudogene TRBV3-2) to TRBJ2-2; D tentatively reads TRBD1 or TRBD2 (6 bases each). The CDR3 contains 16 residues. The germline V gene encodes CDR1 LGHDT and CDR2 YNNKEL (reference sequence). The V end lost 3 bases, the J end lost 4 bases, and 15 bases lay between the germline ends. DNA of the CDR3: TGTGCCAGCAGCCATAGGGGGGTTCTTGGCACCGGGGAGCTGTTTTTT. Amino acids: CASSHRGVLGTGELFF.

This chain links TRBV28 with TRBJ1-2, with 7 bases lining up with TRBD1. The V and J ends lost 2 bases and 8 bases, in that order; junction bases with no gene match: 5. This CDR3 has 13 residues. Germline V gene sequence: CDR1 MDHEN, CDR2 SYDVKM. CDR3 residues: CASSLDTGVGYTF. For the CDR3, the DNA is TGTGCCAGCAGTTTAGACACAGGGGTAGGCTACACCTTC.

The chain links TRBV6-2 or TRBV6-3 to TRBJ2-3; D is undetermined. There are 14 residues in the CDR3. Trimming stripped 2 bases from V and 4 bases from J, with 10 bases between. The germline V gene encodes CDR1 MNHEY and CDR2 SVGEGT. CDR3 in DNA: TGTGCCAGCAGTTACCTGAAGGGTGCAGATACGCAGTATTTT. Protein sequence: CASSYLKGADTQYF.

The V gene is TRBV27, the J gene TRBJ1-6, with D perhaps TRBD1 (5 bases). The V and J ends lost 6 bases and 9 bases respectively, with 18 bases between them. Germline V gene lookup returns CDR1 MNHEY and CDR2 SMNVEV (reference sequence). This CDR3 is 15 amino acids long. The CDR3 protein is CASSREVRVVSPLHF. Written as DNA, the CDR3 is TGTGCCAGCAGCAGAGAGGTCAGGGTCGTTTCACCCCTCCACTTT.

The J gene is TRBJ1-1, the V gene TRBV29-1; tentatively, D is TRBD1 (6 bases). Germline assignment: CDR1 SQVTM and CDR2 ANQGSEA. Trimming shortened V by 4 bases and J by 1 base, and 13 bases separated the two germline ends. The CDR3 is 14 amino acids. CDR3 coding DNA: TGCAGCGTTGGAGGACAGAATTGGAACACTGAAGCTTTCTTT. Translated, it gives CSVGGQNWNTEAFF.

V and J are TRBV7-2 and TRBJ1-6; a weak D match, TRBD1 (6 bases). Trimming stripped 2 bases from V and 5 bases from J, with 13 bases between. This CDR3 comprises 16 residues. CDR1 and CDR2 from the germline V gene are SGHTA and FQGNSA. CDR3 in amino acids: CASSLSQGFDNSPLHF. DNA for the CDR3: TGTGCCAGCAGCTTATCGCAGGGGTTCGATAATTCACCCCTCCACTTT. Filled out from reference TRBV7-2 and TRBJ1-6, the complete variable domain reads GAGVSQSPSNKVTEKGKDVELRCDPISGHTALYWYRQSLGQGLEFLIYFQGNSAPDKSGLPSDRFSAERTGGSVSTLTIQRTQQEDSAVYLCASSLSQGFDNSPLHFGNGTRLTVT.

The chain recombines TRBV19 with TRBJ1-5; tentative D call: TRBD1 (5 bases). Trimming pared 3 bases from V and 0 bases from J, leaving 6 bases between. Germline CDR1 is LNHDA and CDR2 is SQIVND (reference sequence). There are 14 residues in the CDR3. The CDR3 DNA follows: TGTGCCAGTAGTATGGGGGGTAGCAATCAGCCCCAGCATTTT. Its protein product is CASSMGGSNQPQHF.

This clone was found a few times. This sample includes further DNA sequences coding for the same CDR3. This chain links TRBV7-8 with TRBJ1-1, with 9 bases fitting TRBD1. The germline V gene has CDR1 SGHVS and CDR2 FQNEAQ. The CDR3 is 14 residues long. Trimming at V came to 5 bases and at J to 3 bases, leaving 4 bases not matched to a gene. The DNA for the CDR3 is TGTGCCAGCAGCACGGACAGGGGAGACACTGAAGCTTTCTTT. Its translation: CASSTDRGDTEAFF. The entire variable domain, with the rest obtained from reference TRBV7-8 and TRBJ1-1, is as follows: GAGVSQSPRYKVAKRGQDVALRCDPISGHVSLFWYQQALGQGPEFLTYFQNEAQLDKSGLPSDRFFAERPEGSVSTLKIQRTQQEDSAVYLCASSTDRGDTEAFFGQGTRLTVV.

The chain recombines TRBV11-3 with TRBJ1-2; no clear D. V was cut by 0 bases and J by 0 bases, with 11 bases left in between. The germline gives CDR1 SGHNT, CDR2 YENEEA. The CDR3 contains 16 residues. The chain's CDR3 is CASSLDGSQANYGYTF. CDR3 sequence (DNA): TGTGCCAGCAGCTTAGATGGCAGCCAGGCTAACTATGGCTACACCTTC.

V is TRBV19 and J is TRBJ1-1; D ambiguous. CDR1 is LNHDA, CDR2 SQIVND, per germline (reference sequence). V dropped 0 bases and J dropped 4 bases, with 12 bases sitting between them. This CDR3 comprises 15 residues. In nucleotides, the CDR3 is TGTGCCAGTAGTATAGAATCCCAGATAGGCACTGAAGCTTTCTTT. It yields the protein CASSIESQIGTEAFF.

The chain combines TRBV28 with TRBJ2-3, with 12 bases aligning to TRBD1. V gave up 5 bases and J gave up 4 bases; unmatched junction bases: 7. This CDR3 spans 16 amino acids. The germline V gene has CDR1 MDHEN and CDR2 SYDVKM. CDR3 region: CASSRAGTGGPDTQYF. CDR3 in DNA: TGTGCCAGCAGTCGCGCCGGGACAGGGGGCCCAGATACGCAGTATTTT. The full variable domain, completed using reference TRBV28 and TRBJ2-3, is DVKVTQSSRYLVKRTGEKVFLECVQDMDHENMFWYRQDPGLGLRLIYFSYDVKMKEKGDIPEGYSVSREKKERFSLILESASTNQTSMYLCASSRAGTGGPDTQYFGPGTRLTVL.